These 28 T cell receptor beta chains originate from one sample sequenced in a study of CD8 T cells in ankylosing spondylitis. TCRdb redid the calling of the 5' RACE reads with MiXCR, one entry per CDR3 protein. The data show under 450,000 distinct CDR3 sequences, 20% to 25% seen once. Sequenced sample: blood, either unsorted or a sorted T cell fraction (not recorded which). These receptors all stem from a male donor with ankylosing spondylitis or in good health (not recorded which).

CDR3 region: CASSSRDESTDTQYF. CDR3 in DNA: TGCGCCAGCAGCAGCCGGGACGAGAGCACAGATACGCAGTATTTT. J is TRBJ2-3 and V is TRBV4-1; D tentatively fits TRBD1 or TRBD2 (5 bases each). In germline, CDR1 is MGHRA, CDR2 YSYEKL. CDR3 length: 15 amino acids. Between the trimmed V and J ends, which lost 5 bases and 0 bases, there was a span of 12 bases.

The V and J genes are TRBV29-1 and TRBJ2-1; 8 bases map to TRBD2. CDR3 size: 17 residues. Trimming at V came to 3 bases and at J to 2 bases, leaving 12 bases not matched to a gene. The germline V gene has CDR1 SQVTM and CDR2 ANQGSEA. CDR3 coding DNA: TGCAGCGTTGAGGCGGGGGGAGGTTTAGGCCCCTACAATGAGCAGTTCTTC. Amino acids: CSVEAGGGLGPYNEQFF.

J is TRBJ2-2 and V is TRBV20-1; 7 positions agree with TRBD1. V lost 1 base and J lost 7; bases outside the gene matches: 9. CDR1 is DFQATT, CDR2 SNEGSKA, per germline (reference sequence). The CDR3 extends over 15 amino acids. In DNA, the CDR3 is TGCAGTGCTAGAGGAGAGGTCAGGGGGTTCGGGGAGCTGTTTTTT. This gives the protein CSARGEVRGFGELFF.

Many counts were recorded for this clonotype. The chain recombines TRBV20-1 with TRBJ2-1, with D perhaps TRBD2 (5 bases). V was shortened by 6 bases and J by 8 bases, with 14 bases between the two germline ends. The CDR3 sequence is 12 residues long. Germline assignment: CDR1 DFQATT and CDR2 SNEGSKA (reference sequence). CDR3 DNA sequence: TGCAGTGCGTCTATAGCGATCGATGAGCAGTTCTTC. It codes for CSASIAIDEQFF.

The chain employs TRBV7-8 and TRBJ2-7; the D gene is possibly TRBD2 (6 bases). Per germline, CDR1 SGHVS and CDR2 FQNEAQ. This CDR3 contains 12 residues. V dropped 1 base and J dropped 7 bases, with 8 bases sitting between them. CDR3 in amino acids: CASSLEGREQYF. The CDR3, as DNA: TGTGCCAGCAGCTTAGAGGGGAGGGAGCAGTACTTC.

This clonotype was counted a few times. This rearrangement joins TRBV30 to TRBJ2-7, with 9 nucleotides matching TRBD2. This CDR3 spans 16 amino acids. Germline V gene sequence: CDR1 GTSNPN, CDR2 SVGIG (reference sequence). Trimming at V came to 4 bases and at J to 4 bases, leaving 14 bases not matched to a gene. The CDR3 nucleotides read TGTGCCTGGACCTCAGGTGCGGGGGGGCTTTGGTACGAGCAGTACTTC. Its translation is CAWTSGAGGLWYEQYF.

This clonotype was seen many times. This sequence joins TRBV27 and TRBJ2-3; D is unresolved. The length of the CDR3 is 11 residues. V dropped 4 bases and J dropped 6 bases, with 5 bases sitting between them. CDR1 is MNHEY and CDR2 is SMNVEV in the germline V gene (reference sequence). CDR3 DNA: TGTGCCAGCAGTTCTGTCGATACGCAGTATTTT. It codes for CASSSVDTQYF.

The V gene is TRBV14, the J gene TRBJ2-7; D is possibly TRBD1 (6 bases). V was trimmed by 2 bases and J by 2 bases, leaving 13 bases between them. The germline CDR1 and CDR2 sequences are SGHDN and FVKESK. This CDR3 region has 15 residues. CDR3 protein: CASSQMGHNPYEQYF. CDR3 nucleotides: TGTGCCAGCAGCCAAATGGGACATAACCCCTACGAGCAGTACTTC. Looking up the rest from reference TRBV14 and TRBJ2-7 gives the full variable domain: EAGVTQFPSHSVIEKGQTVTLRCDPISGHDNLYWYRRVMGKEIKFLLHFVKESKQDESGMPNNRFLAERTGGTYSTLKVQPAELEDSGVYFCASSQMGHNPYEQYFGPGTRLTVT.

The chain recombines TRBV28 with TRBJ2-5, with 13 bases lining up with TRBD2. CDR1 and CDR2 from the germline V gene are MDHEN and SYDVKM. The length of the CDR3 is 15 residues. V trimming: 6 bases; J trimming: 3 bases; junction bases outside the gene matches: 4. CDR3 sequence reads: CASRPTSGGEETQYF. The CDR3 DNA reads as TGTGCCAGCAGGCCCACTAGCGGGGGGGAAGAGACCCAGTACTTC.

The J gene is TRBJ2-3, the V gene TRBV2, with D possibly being TRBD2 (5 bases). This CDR3 comprises 15 residues. The V gene lost 4 bases and the J gene lost 5 bases, with 16 bases spanning the gap. Germline V gene data show CDR1 as SNHLY and CDR2 as FYNNEI. DNA for the CDR3: TGTGCCAGCAGTGGGTACCGAAACCGGGGAGATACGCAGTATTTT. Amino acid sequence: CASSGYRNRGDTQYF.

In its sample, this clonotype was seen a few times. The chain links TRBV7-9 to TRBJ2-5; D is unresolved. V lost 1 base, J lost 1 base, and 10 bases lay in between. Germline V lookup: CDR1 SEHNR, CDR2 FQNEAQ (reference sequence). The CDR3 spans 15 residues. The CDR3 DNA reads as TGTGCCAGCAGCTTAGGAGACCGGGTCCAAGAGACCCAGTACTTC. Amino acid sequence: CASSLGDRVQETQYF.

The chain employs TRBV29-1 and TRBJ2-1; D perhaps matches TRBD2 (6 bases). The germline V gene encodes CDR1 SQVTM and CDR2 ANQGSEA. CDR3 size: 16 residues. The V end lost 2 bases, the J end lost 7 bases, and 21 bases lay between the germline ends. The CDR3, as DNA: TGCAGCGTTGAACTAGCCGGGGTACTTCGGGGGAATGAGCAGTTCTTC. Its translation: CSVELAGVLRGNEQFF.

This clonotype was recorded a few times. This chain uses TRBV20-1 with TRBJ1-2, with TRBD1 matching 7 bases. CDR3 length: 15 amino acids. Trimming took 3 bases from V and 4 from J; bases not matched to a gene: 11. Germline values: CDR1 DFQATT, CDR2 SNEGSKA (reference sequence). The CDR3 protein is CSARGEGQTTYGYTF. The DNA for the CDR3 is TGCAGTGCTAGGGGGGAGGGACAGACAACCTATGGCTACACCTTC.

The chain recombines TRBV9 with TRBJ2-1; 10 bases agree with TRBD2. Trimming took 3 bases from V and 4 from J; bases not matched to a gene: 4. The CDR3 covers 15 residues. Germline assignment: CDR1 SGDLS and CDR2 YYNGEE. In DNA, the CDR3 is TGTGCCAGCAGCGCCAGCGGGGGGGGGTACAATGAGCAGTTCTTC. Its translation is CASSASGGGYNEQFF. Based on the CDR3 plus reference TRBV9 and TRBJ2-1, the full variable domain is DSGVTQTPKHLITATGQRVTLRCSPRSGDLSVYWYQQSLDQGLQFLIQYYNGEERAKGNILERFSAQQFPDLHSELNLSSLELGDSALYFCASSASGGGYNEQFFGPGTRLTVL.

The gene calls are TRBV7-8 and TRBJ2-1; perhaps TRBD1 as D (6 bases). CDR1 and CDR2 from the germline V gene are SGHVS and FQNEAQ. The CDR3 has 12 residues. Deletions cut 5 bases from V and 8 bases from J, with 10 bases between. CDR3 residues: CASSTGSDEQFF. The CDR3 DNA reads TGTGCCAGCAGCACAGGGTCCGATGAGCAGTTCTTC.

In this sample, this clonotype turned up a few times. The J gene is TRBJ2-3, the V gene TRBV7-9; D remains unclear. V was shortened by 3 bases and J by 2 bases, with 3 bases between the two germline ends. Germline loops: CDR1 SEHNR, CDR2 FQNEAQ (reference sequence). This CDR3 is 12 amino acids long. The CDR3 DNA follows: TGTGCCAGCAGCTTTTTCACAGATACGCAGTATTTT. Translated, it gives CASSFFTDTQYF.

This clonotype turned up a few times. This chain links TRBV7-3 with TRBJ2-5; no firm D call. CDR1 is SGHTA and CDR2 is FQGTGA in the germline V gene. V was pared by 2 bases and J by 3 bases, with 13 bases between. The CDR3 loop spans 15 amino acids. As DNA, the CDR3 is TGTGCCAGCAGCTTAGGGGTGGGAAATAAAGAGACCCAGTACTTC. It is translated as CASSLGVGNKETQYF.

J is TRBJ2-7 and V is TRBV5-6; 9 bases agree with TRBD1. Trimming took 3 bases from V and 2 from J; bases not matched to a gene: 9. Germline CDR1 reads SGHDT; CDR2 reads YYEEEE. The CDR3 is made up of 16 amino acids. The CDR3 loop reads CASSYPRDRVAYEQYF. The CDR3 DNA reads as TGTGCCAGCAGCTATCCCCGGGACAGGGTTGCCTACGAGCAGTACTTC.

This clonotype appeared many times. The chain carries TRBV12-3 or TRBV12-4 and TRBJ2-3; 10 nucleotides match TRBD2. This CDR3 has 15 residues. The V gene end was trimmed by 2 bases and the J gene end by 2 bases; junction bases not matched to a gene: 1. The CDR3 is CASSLLAGVTDTQYF. CDR3 DNA: TGTGCCAGCAGTTTACTAGCGGGGGTCACAGATACGCAGTATTTT.

The chain couples TRBV24-1 to TRBJ2-5; D remains ambiguous. This CDR3 contains 16 residues. Trimming cost V 3 bases and J 4 bases, with 17 bases left between them. Germline values: CDR1 KGHDR, CDR2 SFDVKD. CDR3 residues: CATSDNTVFGGETQYF. CDR3 nucleotide sequence: TGTGCCACCAGTGATAATACAGTTTTTGGTGGAGAGACCCAGTACTTC.

This chain connects TRBV6-1 to TRBJ2-5; D gene unclear. This CDR3 has 15 amino acids. Looked up from germline, CDR1 is MNHNS and CDR2 is SASEGT. Trimming removed 6 bases at V and 4 bases at J, with 18 bases between. The CDR3 region has the DNA TGTGCCAGCAGGGACGACCTTGACCCGGCAGAGACCCAGTACTTC. Translating it yields CASRDDLDPAETQYF.

This clonotype occurred a few times. J is TRBJ2-5 and V is TRBV4-1; D is unresolved. The CDR3 spans 15 residues. Germline loops: CDR1 MGHRA, CDR2 YSYEKL. The V end lost 1 base, the J end lost 5 bases, and 14 bases lay between the germline ends. CDR3 nucleotide sequence: TGCGCCAGCAGCCAAGCCCCGTATAGGGTGGAGACCCAGTACTTC. Its protein is CASSQAPYRVETQYF.

The gene calls are TRBV6-1 and TRBJ1-5; 8 bases align to TRBD1. CDR1 MNHNS and CDR2 SASEGT come from the germline V gene. The J segment lost 5 bases and the V segment lost 6 bases, leaving 6 bases of the junction unmatched. CDR3 length equals 14 residues. CDR3 protein: CASRAQGGDQPQHF. CDR3 coding DNA: TGTGCCAGCAGGGCACAGGGGGGGGATCAGCCCCAGCATTTT.

This clonotype was recorded a few times. The chain links TRBV12-3 or TRBV12-4 to TRBJ1-6; 9 nucleotides match TRBD1. There are 14 residues in the CDR3. Germline trimming cut 6 bases from V and 9 bases from J; bases unmatched to any gene: 6. As DNA, the CDR3 is TGTGCCAGCAGCCCGGACAGGGGTAGTTCACCCCTCCACTTT. Translated, it gives CASSPDRGSSPLHF.

This clonotype appeared a few times. The chain employs TRBV7-9 and TRBJ2-7, with a weak D call TRBD1 (5 bases). Between the trimmed V and J ends, which lost 5 bases and 0 bases, there was a span of 14 bases. Per the germline V gene, CDR1 is SEHNR and CDR2 is FQNEAQ (reference sequence). The CDR3 sequence is 15 residues long. CDR3 residues: CASSRPLDISYEQYF. The CDR3 bases are TGTGCCAGCAGCCGACCCTTGGACATCTCCTACGAGCAGTACTTC.

A few counts support this clonotype. V gene TRBV9 combines with J gene TRBJ2-7; 7 bases fit TRBD1. The germline V gene has CDR1 SGDLS and CDR2 YYNGEE. The CDR3 length is 15 residues. Germline trimming cut 4 bases from V and 4 bases from J; bases unmatched to any gene: 11. Here the CDR3 DNA reads TGTGCCAGCAGCCCCACCGGGACAGACTTTTACGAGCAGTACTTC. This encodes CASSPTGTDFYEQYF.

This clonotype has a handful of counts. The chain combines TRBV29-1 with TRBJ2-2, with D tentatively TRBD1 or TRBD2 (5 bases each). V was trimmed by 6 bases and J by 2 bases, leaving 19 bases between them. Germline V gene data show CDR1 as SQVTM and CDR2 as ANQGSEA. This CDR3 spans 16 amino acids. The CDR3 DNA reads as TGCAGCGTGAGAGGGTGGGGACCGATCAACACCGGGGAGCTGTTTTTT. Its protein is CSVRGWGPINTGELFF.

This clonotype was detected a few times. This rearrangement joins TRBV5-6 to TRBJ2-3; 11 bases match TRBD2. The V gene's germline CDR1 is SGHDT and CDR2 YYEEEE. The CDR3 contains 17 residues. J was trimmed by 0 bases and V by 4 bases; bases with no gene match: 7. The CDR3 here is CASSPLTSGDSTDTQYF. DNA of the CDR3: TGTGCCAGCAGCCCTCTGACTAGCGGGGATAGCACAGATACGCAGTATTTT.